The 8 T cell receptor beta chains reported below all come from one sample, sequenced in a study of cytomegalovirus exposure and HLA in healthy donors. Researchers ran the PCR with 60 Vbeta and 13 Jbeta primers. Measured with immunoSEQ multiplex PCR; TCRdb has only the in-frame clones, and not every one. The sample shows around 200,000 clones, 65% to 75% of them seen only once. The specimen was PBMCs. The receptors were gathered from a man in his thirties or forties in good health and CMV-seropositive.

This chain uses TRBV19 with TRBJ2-1, with 11 bases identical to TRBD2. The junction had 3 bases not matched to a gene; V was cut back by 3 bases and J by 2 bases. This CDR3 has 16 amino acids. CDR1 and CDR2 from the germline V gene are LNHDA and SQIVND (reference sequence). The CDR3 protein is CASSMGLAAPYNEQFF. Here the CDR3 DNA reads TGTGCCAGTAGTATGGGACTAGCGGCCCCCTACAATGAGCAGTTCTTC.

The chain has TRBV19 and TRBJ2-7, with 14 bases identical to TRBD2. The germline CDR1 and CDR2 sequences are LNHDA and SQIVND (reference sequence). The V and J ends lost 3 bases and 0 bases, in that order; junction bases with no gene match: 7. CDR3 size: 18 residues. For the CDR3, the DNA is TGTGCCAGTAGTATGGGACTAGCGGGAGACCGTCCCTCCTACGAGCAGTACTTC. Residues: CASSMGLAGDRPSYEQYF.

The chain is built from TRBV15 and TRBJ2-7; D might be TRBD2 (5 bases). Trimming removed 2 bases from V and 0 bases from J, with 14 bases in between. There are 16 residues in the CDR3. CDR1 and CDR2 (germline): LNHNV, YYDKDF (reference sequence). CDR3 DNA sequence: TGTGCCACCAGCAGATCCCTTGGAGGAAGCTCCTACGAGCAGTACTTC. This sequence encodes CATSRSLGGSSYEQYF.

The chain has TRBV11-1 and TRBJ2-1; 8 nucleotides match TRBD2. Trimming took 8 bases from V and 4 from J; bases not matched to a gene: 4. Germline V gene data show CDR1 as SGHAT and CDR2 as FQDESV (reference sequence). This CDR3 region has 13 residues. The DNA for the CDR3 is TGTGCCAGCTCGCGCGGGAGGTACAATGAGCAGTTCTTC. Amino acids: CASSRGRYNEQFF.

The V and J genes are TRBV19 and TRBJ1-2; tentatively, D is TRBD1 (6 bases). The CDR3 has 15 amino acids. CDR1 is LNHDA, CDR2 SQIVND, per germline (reference sequence). V dropped 6 bases and J dropped 1 base, with 15 bases sitting between them. The CDR3 DNA sequence: TGTGCCAGTAGCGCATCGGGACATTTTAACTATGGCTACACCTTC. Amino acid sequence: CASSASGHFNYGYTF.

The DNA for the CDR3 is TGTGCCACCAGCAGAGTGGGCAGTATAACTGAAGCTTTCTTT. It translates to CATSRVGSITEAFF. The V and J genes are TRBV15 and TRBJ1-1; D gene ambiguous. V dropped 1 base and J dropped 5 bases, with 11 bases sitting between them. The CDR3 extends over 14 amino acids. The germline CDR1 and CDR2 sequences are LNHNV and YYDKDF (reference sequence).

The gene calls are TRBV2 and TRBJ2-1, with 7 nucleotides matching TRBD1. V shed 0 bases and J 3 bases; nucleotides not matched to a gene: 2. The CDR3 is 15 amino acids. CDR1 is SNHLY and CDR2 is FYNNEI in the germline V gene. DNA for the CDR3: TGTGCCAGCAGTGAAGCGTCAGGGGGCTACAATGAGCAGTTCTTC. Translation: CASSEASGGYNEQFF.

The CDR3 region is CASSVGPARAKNIQYF. Here the CDR3 DNA reads TGTGCCAGCAGCGTGGGGCCCGCGAGAGCCAAAAACATTCAGTACTTC. This chain links TRBV9 with TRBJ2-4; the D gene is possibly TRBD1 (5 bases). The CDR3 contains 16 residues. CDR1 is SGDLS and CDR2 is YYNGEE in the germline V gene. V shed 2 bases and J shed 0 bases, with 12 bases lying between them. The complete variable domain, with remaining parts taken from reference TRBV9 and TRBJ2-4, reads DSGVTQTPKHLITATGQRVTLRCSPRSGDLSVYWYQQSLDQGLQFLIQYYNGEERAKGNILERFSAQQFPDLHSELNLSSLELGDSALYFCASSVGPARAKNIQYFGAGTRLSVL.